Listed below are T cell receptor beta chains from one sample, sequenced in a study of identical twins. One entry per CDR3 protein, called by TCRdb with MiXCR from the 5' RACE reads. The data show approximately 470,000 distinct CDR3 sequences, approximately 15% seen once. In addition, the sample was reused for a study of yellow fever vaccine responses in identical twins.

The specimen was CD4+ T cells sorted from blood. These receptors came from a woman aged 18 to 35 in good health. Each CDR3 is given without its conserved first and last residue.

V	J	CDR3
TRBV28	TRBJ2-5	ASSLTSGGYQETQY
TRBV7-2	TRBJ2-3	ASSLEILRTDTQY
TRBV10-3	TRBJ2-3	AISPRTSGGPDTQY
TRBV7-2	TRBJ2-2	ASSLGLAGVSGELF
TRBV20-1	TRBJ1-1	SAQGTEAF
TRBV7-2	TRBJ2-1	ASKRESLYNEQF
TRBV7-9	TRBJ2-7	ASSPQDGRSYEQY
TRBV28	TRBJ2-1	ASRTGHGNEQF
TRBV20-1	TRBJ2-7	SARELGQGLDEQY
TRBV6-1	TRBJ2-3	ASSKAPASGITDTQY
TRBV6-1	TRBJ1-4	ASTPGGGQKLF
TRBV7-2	TRBJ2-1	ASSPRAGGLVGDEQF
TRBV3-1	TRBJ2-1	ASSQGHTEQF
TRBV27	TRBJ2-3	ASSLSTRLAGGWNTQY
TRBV18	TRBJ2-5	ASSPPDFASATQY
TRBV5-1	TRBJ2-5	ASSWGTSGGQTQY
TRBV19	TRBJ2-7	ASGRDRESYEQY
TRBV7-9	TRBJ2-2	ASSLGTSGELF
TRBV20-1	TRBJ2-3	SAVLANTDTQY
TRBV5-5	TRBJ2-5	ASSSGGAGETQY
TRBV20-1	TRBJ2-7	SASGQDHSYEQY
TRBV28	TRBJ2-3	ASSFSGITDTQY
TRBV6-1	TRBJ2-7	ASSPGLGGYEQY
TRBV6-1	TRBJ2-4	ASSGQGKNIQY
TRBV20-1	TRBJ2-4	SAPPPGWAKNIQY
TRBV10-1	TRBJ2-7	ASSALAESEQY
TRBV7-9	TRBJ2-7	ASSLSGDFSSYEQY
TRBV7-8	TRBJ2-1	ASSFQFDSYNEQF
TRBV3-1	TRBJ1-5	ASRGQSPPQH
TRBV10-3	TRBJ2-3	AISESLGTQY
TRBV20-1	TRBJ2-7	SVPGHKGYEQY
TRBV12-3/TRBV12-4	TRBJ2-1	ASSLGTSGPYNEQF
TRBV12-3/TRBV12-4	TRBJ2-3	ASSFQTSGKTDTQY
TRBV6-5	TRBJ1-2	ASSYFPTTNYGYT
TRBV7-9	TRBJ1-5	ASSESTRNQPQH
TRBV2	TRBJ1-2	ASIKDRGEVWGYT
TRBV3-1	TRBJ2-2	ASSPHGWNTGELF
TRBV3-1	TRBJ2-5	ASSQGLAGFVETQY
TRBV24-1	TRBJ2-1	ATSDSPVGSGRYYNEQF
TRBV4-3	TRBJ2-7	ASSQVLGTGTYEQY
TRBV6-5	TRBJ2-5	ASSYSGVYQETQY
TRBV29-1	TRBJ2-2	SVQNTGELF
TRBV29-1	TRBJ1-1	SVLLRGTEAF
TRBV3-1	TRBJ2-1	ASSQGKDRAGNNEQF
TRBV5-1	TRBJ2-3	ASSLANHLLAGGTDTQY
TRBV5-1	TRBJ2-7	ASSLAGTGNNRGQY
TRBV7-6	TRBJ1-4	ASSSAGNEKLF
TRBV6-5	TRBJ2-2	ASSWGSVNTGELF
TRBV5-4	TRBJ2-1	ASSLASAATLQF
TRBV5-6	TRBJ2-7	ASSPERVPSYEQY
TRBV7-2	TRBJ2-1	ASSFYSGDSQF
TRBV5-1	TRBJ2-3	ASSSLVGGDTQY
TRBV11-3	TRBJ2-3	ASSPGQGFRTDTQY
TRBV3-1	TRBJ2-1	ASSQESGAGRNEQF
TRBV3-1	TRBJ2-5	ASSQGERGRY
TRBV5-5	TRBJ2-5	ASSLPTEETQY
TRBV4-2	TRBJ2-7	ASSGRTSGIDEQY
TRBV15	TRBJ2-3	ATSGLAGGDTDTQY
TRBV6-5	TRBJ1-4	ASSSVLGGEKLF